This T cell receptor beta chain is drawn from a study of blood T cell repertoires in COVID-19. Study-level background: Samples representing acute and convalescent COVID-19 were sourced from the United States, Italy and Spain. Sample material is recorded as cDNA or gDNA derived from T cells, B-cell-depleted T cells, or PBMCs.

Original processing notes: Estimated nucleated cell counts came from reference gene primer amplification. Repertoires were generated with immunoSEQ multiplex PCR, while TCRdb's copy carries only in-frame clones and drops some. The D gene and trimming were derived from the DNA, and the V and J assignments and clone size from that table. The sample includes roughly 20,000 clones, about 90% seen only once; the top ten take roughly 7.3%. As regards this clone: The junction does not match germline at one end; this may be a read error.

The germline gives CDR1 SQVTM, CDR2 ANQGSEA. This CDR3 region has 9 residues. The chain joins TRBV29-1 to TRBJ2-5; no definite D call. This receptor was obtained from a man between 70 and 80 years old with active COVID-19. Sequencing was performed on peripheral blood. The CDR3 nucleotides read TGCAGCGTGGAAGAGTCTCGGTACTTC. Protein product: CSVEESRYF.